This T cell receptor (beta chain) was sequenced for a study of cytomegalovirus exposure and HLA in healthy donors. Study-level points and caveats: Excluded were some V segments that proved indistinguishable, including TRBV6-2 and TRBV6-3. A missense variant in DCLRE1C was later tied to TCR beta V- and J-gene trimming.

Vbeta (60) and Jbeta (13) primers were used in the PCR. Method: immunoSEQ multiplex PCR; TCRdb's copy keeps in-frame clones and lacks some. The sample lists 120,000 or so clones, roughly 80% occurring once. As to this clone: Its antigen is not identified.

This CDR3 is built from 15 residues. Germline V gene lookup returns CDR1 MRHNA and CDR2 SNTAGT. V trimming: 5 bases; J trimming: 2 bases; junction bases outside the gene matches: 4. The material sequenced was PBMCs. J is TRBJ2-3 and V is TRBV6-4; the match to TRBD1 covers 10 bases. This TCR was sampled from a woman in her 40s in good health and CMV-seropositive. CDR3 sequence: CASSPGTGDTDTQYF. For the CDR3, the DNA is TGTGCCAGCAGTCCCGGGACAGGGGACACAGATACGCAGTATTTT.